This T cell receptor beta chain was captured by sequencing in a study of long-term antiretroviral therapy in people with HIV (dated by TCRdb to about 2022). Turning to the overall study: The earliest samples were collected about a decade before the 2015 WHO recommendation for immediate ART, when ART was typically delayed until CD4 counts fell. No cross-contamination during QIAcube processing was shown when test extractions of a monoclonal T-cell line were performed alongside 25 to 35 polyclonal samples. About 35% of the 30 participants with HIV were female. This retrospective serial study examined whether starting ART and sustained HIV suppression were associated with changes in the composition and diversity of the TRB repertoire in peripheral blood. From 30 adults with confirmed HIV infection, the cohort provided approximately 210 cryopreserved PBMC samples, gathered serially across a mean of about six years (range 1-12).

The immunoSEQ hsTCRB v3.0 assay was used at survey level resolution for TRB variable region sequencing. TRB sequencing targeted a depth of 40,000-50,000 T-cell genomes per sample. An Illumina MiSeq with a v3 150-cycle kit was used to sequence the pooled TRB libraries. On the authors' methods: Analysis of repertoires was carried out in R inside a reproducible Nextflow workflow spanning QC, data transformation and analysis. LymphoSeq2, an R package for exploring AIRR-Seq data, was used to implement custom analyses. After excluding a handful of samples that yielded fewer than 5000 total TRB sequences, 188 HIV repertoires remained for analysis. Among the approximately 190 retained HIV repertoires, 55 to 65 were collected before ART initiation and roughly 130 after ART initiation. Repertoires were downsampled to 5000 TRB nucleotide sequences, and summary statistics were averaged over 100 downsampling iterations. TRB sequences were retained for analysis only if CDR3 regions of at least seven amino acids were present. Diversity was assessed using a clonality score derived from Shannon entropy and using the Gini coefficient. In the repertoire networks, any two of the top 5000 CDR3 amino acid sequences were linked whenever the two sequences differed by an edit distance of one. For TRB CDR3 amino acid sequences, GLIPH2 was used to predict antigen specificity groups and MHC restriction. To flag known CMV, EBV, HIV or tissue antigen associations, CDR3 amino acid sequences were matched against VDJdb and McPAS-TCR. Pre-ART, post-ART and control groups were compared with Wilcoxon signed-rank tests and Holm-Bonferroni correction. Drawn from immuneACCESS, this table holds only the in-frame rearrangements with V and J called that TCRdb kept. Clones are partly lost; checked studies trace under half to an unresolved V gene and leave the rest unexplained. That table gives V, J and clone size, and the DNA gave D and trimming. Recorded for this sample are about 20,000 clones; 82% of them occurred a single time. The ten largest account for about 10% of the sample.

As concerns this clone: Its antigen is not yet known. No base quality values were provided; no much bigger clone lies one nucleotide off.

CDR1 and CDR2 (SGHVS, FNYEAQ) derive from the germline V gene. From its cysteine to its phenylalanine, the CDR3 spans 19 amino acids. Only the CDR3 DNA stays, 57 bases, in frame from base 1. Germline trimming amounts to 3 bases on V and 4 bases on J, with 16 as the count of junction bases outside the gene matches. Participants were included only if at least one PBMC sample before ART initiation and at least two post-ART samples were available. Treatment was received in the United States of America by all participants with HIV. Before DNA extraction, cryopreserved samples containing about 0.95-10 million PBMC were thawed and washed. At the time of the earliest PBMC sample, participants with HIV were aged between roughly 20 and 55 years. PBMC samples from each participant spanned 1-4 timepoints before ART initiation and 2-8 timepoints after ART initiation, with a median of 7 samples. For every participant, serial HIV viral load, CD4+ T-cell count, ART history and demographic data were obtained. Genomic DNA was extracted from unsorted PBMC with a Qiagen kit on a QIAcube, processed in batches of 12 samples.

What the research found in general, with its limitations: Inferences about post-ART repertoire changes are limited because no data were available on ART adherence, viral resistance or therapy changes. The samples were dated from the mid-2000s to the late 2010s, and the ART regimens that were used may be less effective than current ART regimens. Unsorted PBMC were profiled instead of sorted CD4+ and CD8+ T cells because pre-ART samples had limited cell numbers. ART initiation was associated with a significant increase in TRB diversity, but diversity stayed significantly below transplant donor controls even after long-term ART. Since PBMC availability was limited, sequencing covered only the TCR beta chain, with no alpha chain pairing. HIV repertoires had narrower CDR3 length ranges than controls, and the network structure suggested an antigen-experienced repertoire that shifted only slightly toward naive after ART. At every time point, the repertoire was dominated by expanded TRB clones first identified before ART initiation, although this dominance fluctuated and, in many PLHIV, declined after ART.

Sequences were derived from unsorted PBMCs, sampled around 2.5 years after starting antiretroviral therapy. The clonotype comes from a man aged 35-49 years with HIV. In this chain, TRBV7-6 is recombined with TRBJ2-3; 10 central bases correspond to TRBD2. The DNA sequence follows: TGTGCCAGCAGCTTCCCAGCCAGCGGGGGGGCCGTTTCTCCAGATACGCAGTATTTT. Translated, this gives CASSFPASGGAVSPDTQYF.